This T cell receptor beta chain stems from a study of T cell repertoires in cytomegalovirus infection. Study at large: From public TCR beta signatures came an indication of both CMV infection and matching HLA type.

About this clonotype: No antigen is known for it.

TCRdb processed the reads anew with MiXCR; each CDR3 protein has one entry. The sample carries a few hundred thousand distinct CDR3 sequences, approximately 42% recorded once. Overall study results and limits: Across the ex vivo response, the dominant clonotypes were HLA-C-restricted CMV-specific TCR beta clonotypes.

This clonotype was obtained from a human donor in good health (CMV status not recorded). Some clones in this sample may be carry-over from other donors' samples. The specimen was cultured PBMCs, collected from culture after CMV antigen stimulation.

The CDR3 is CASSLAGVEGYTF. CDR3 bases: TGTGCCAGCAGCTTAGCTGGGGTAGAGGGCTACACCTTC. The chain employs TRBV7-8 and TRBJ1-2; D ambiguous. Per the germline V gene, CDR1 is SGHVS and CDR2 is FQNEAQ. CDR3 length equals 13 residues. V was clipped by 0 bases and J by 8 bases, with 10 bases between them.